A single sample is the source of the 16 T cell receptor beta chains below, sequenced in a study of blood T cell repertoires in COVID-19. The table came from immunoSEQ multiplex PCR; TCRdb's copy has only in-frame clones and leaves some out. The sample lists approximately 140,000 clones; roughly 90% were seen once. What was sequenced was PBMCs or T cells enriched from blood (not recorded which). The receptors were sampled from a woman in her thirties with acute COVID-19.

CDR3 nucleotides: TGTGCCAGCAGCGTAGCCCCTGCTAGCGGAACCTACGAGCAGTACTTC. It yields the protein CASSVAPASGTYEQYF. V usage is TRBV9 and J usage is TRBJ2-7, with TRBD2 identical over 7 bases. Germline loops: CDR1 SGDLS, CDR2 YYNGEE. The CDR3 extends over 16 amino acids. V lost 0 bases to trimming and J lost 2 bases; unmatched junction nucleotides: 8. Full variable domain (missing parts from reference TRBV9 and TRBJ2-7): DSGVTQTPKHLITATGQRVTLRCSPRSGDLSVYWYQQSLDQGLQFLIQYYNGEERAKGNILERFSAQQFPDLHSELNLSSLELGDSALYFCASSVAPASGTYEQYFGPGTRLTVT.

CDR3 DNA: TGTGCCAGCAGTTCCTCCCTAGCGGGAGCAGAGACCCAGTACTTC. It translates to CASSSSLAGAETQYF. The genes are TRBV6-2 or TRBV6-3 and TRBJ2-5, with 10 bases lining up with TRBD2. The junction had 6 bases not matched to a gene; V was cut back by 4 bases and J by 4 bases. Germline loops: CDR1 MNHEY, CDR2 SVGEGT. This CDR3 spans 15 amino acids.

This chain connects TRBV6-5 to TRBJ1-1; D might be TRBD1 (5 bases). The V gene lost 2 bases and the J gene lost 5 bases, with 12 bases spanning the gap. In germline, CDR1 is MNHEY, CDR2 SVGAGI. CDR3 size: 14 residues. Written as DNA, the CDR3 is TGTGCCAGCAGTTACGGGCGGAAGGGGACTGAAGCTTTCTTT. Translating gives CASSYGRKGTEAFF.

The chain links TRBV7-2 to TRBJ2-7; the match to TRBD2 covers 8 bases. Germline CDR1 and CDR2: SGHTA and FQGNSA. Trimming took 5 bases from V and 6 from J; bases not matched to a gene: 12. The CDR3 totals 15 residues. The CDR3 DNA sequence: TGTGCCAGCAGCCATAATAGCGGGAAGTATTTCGAGCAGTACTTC. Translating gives CASSHNSGKYFEQYF. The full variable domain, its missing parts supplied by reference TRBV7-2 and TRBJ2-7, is GAGVSQSPSNKVTEKGKDVELRCDPISGHTALYWYRQSLGQGLEFLIYFQGNSAPDKSGLPSDRFSAERTGGSVSTLTIQRTQQEDSAVYLCASSHNSGKYFEQYFGPGTRLTVT.

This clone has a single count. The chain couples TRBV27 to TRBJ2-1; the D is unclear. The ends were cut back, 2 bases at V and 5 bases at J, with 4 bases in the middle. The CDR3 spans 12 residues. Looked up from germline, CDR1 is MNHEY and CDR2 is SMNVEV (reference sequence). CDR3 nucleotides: TGTGCCAGCAGTTTAACAGACAATGAGCAGTTCTTC. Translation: CASSLTDNEQFF.

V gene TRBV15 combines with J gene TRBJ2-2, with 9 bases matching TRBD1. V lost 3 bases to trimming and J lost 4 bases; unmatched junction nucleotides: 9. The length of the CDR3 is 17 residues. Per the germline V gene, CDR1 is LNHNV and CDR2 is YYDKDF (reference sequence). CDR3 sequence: CATSSPPGTGTTGELFF. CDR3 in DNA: TGTGCCACCAGCAGTCCCCCCGGGACAGGGACCACCGGGGAGCTGTTTTTT. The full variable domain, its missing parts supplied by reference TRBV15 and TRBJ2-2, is DAMVIQNPRYQVTQFGKPVTLSCSQTLNHNVMYWYQQKSSQAPKLLFHYYDKDFNNEADTPDNFQSRRPNTSFCFLDIRSPGLGDTAMYLCATSSPPGTGTTGELFFGEGSRLTVL.

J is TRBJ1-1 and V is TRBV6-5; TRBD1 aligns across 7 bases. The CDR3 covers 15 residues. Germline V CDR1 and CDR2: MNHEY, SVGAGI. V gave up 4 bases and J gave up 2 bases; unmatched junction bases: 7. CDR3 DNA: TGTGCCAGCAGTTTCGACAGGGTGGACAACACTGAAGCTTTCTTT. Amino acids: CASSFDRVDNTEAFF.

CDR3 DNA sequence: TGTGCCAGCAGTTTAGGGGGGAGGGGTCGTGTTCAGCCCCAGCATTTT. This translates into CASSLGGRGRVQPQHF. The V call is TRBV28, the J call TRBJ1-5; D may be TRBD1 (5 bases). V shed 2 bases and J shed 6 bases, with 17 bases lying between them. Germline V gene data show CDR1 as MDHEN and CDR2 as SYDVKM. The CDR3 spans 16 residues.

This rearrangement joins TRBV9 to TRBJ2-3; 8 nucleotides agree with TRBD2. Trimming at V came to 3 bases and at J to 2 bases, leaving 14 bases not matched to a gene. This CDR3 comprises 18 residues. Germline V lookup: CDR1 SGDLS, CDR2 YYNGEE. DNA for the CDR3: TGTGCCAGCAGCGCCTCCTCCGGGACTAGGACGTTCACAGATACGCAGTATTTT. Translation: CASSASSGTRTFTDTQYF.

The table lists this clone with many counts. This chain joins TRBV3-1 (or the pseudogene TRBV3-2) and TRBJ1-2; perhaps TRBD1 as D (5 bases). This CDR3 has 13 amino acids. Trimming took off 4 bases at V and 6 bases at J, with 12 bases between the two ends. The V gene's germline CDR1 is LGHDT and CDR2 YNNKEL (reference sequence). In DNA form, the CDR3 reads TGTGCCAGCAGCCCGGACATTTTTGATGGCTACACCTTC. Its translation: CASSPDIFDGYTF.

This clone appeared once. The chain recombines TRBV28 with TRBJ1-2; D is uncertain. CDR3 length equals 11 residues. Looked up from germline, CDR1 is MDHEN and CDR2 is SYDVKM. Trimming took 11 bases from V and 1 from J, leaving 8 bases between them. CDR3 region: CAANGNYGYTF. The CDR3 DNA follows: TGTGCCGCCAACGGTAACTATGGCTACACCTTC.

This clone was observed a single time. The CDR3 is CASSGTENSPLHF. Here the CDR3 DNA reads TGTGCCAGCTCCGGGACAGAGAATTCACCCCTCCACTTT. V is TRBV18 and J is TRBJ1-6; 7 nucleotides line up with TRBD1. This CDR3 is built from 13 residues. Germline CDR1 is KGHSH and CDR2 is LQKENI. The junction had 3 bases not matched to a gene; V was cut back by 6 bases and J by 7 bases.

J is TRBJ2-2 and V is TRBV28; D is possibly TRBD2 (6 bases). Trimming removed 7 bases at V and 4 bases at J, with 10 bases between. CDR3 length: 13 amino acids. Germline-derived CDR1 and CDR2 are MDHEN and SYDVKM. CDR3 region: CASNGGVTGELFF. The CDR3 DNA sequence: TGTGCCAGCAACGGAGGGGTCACCGGGGAGCTGTTTTTT.

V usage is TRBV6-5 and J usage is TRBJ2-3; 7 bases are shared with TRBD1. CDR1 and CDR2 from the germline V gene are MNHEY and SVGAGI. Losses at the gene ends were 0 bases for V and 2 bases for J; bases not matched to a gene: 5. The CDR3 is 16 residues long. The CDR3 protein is CASSYSFGQATDTQYF. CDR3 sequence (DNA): TGTGCCAGCAGTTACTCGTTTGGACAGGCCACAGATACGCAGTATTTT.

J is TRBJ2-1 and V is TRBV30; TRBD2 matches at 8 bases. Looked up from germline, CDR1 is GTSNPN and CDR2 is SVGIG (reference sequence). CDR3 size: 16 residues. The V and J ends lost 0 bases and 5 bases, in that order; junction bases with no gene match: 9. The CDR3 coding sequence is TGTGCCTGGAGTGTAGGGTCTAGCGGGTTACACAATGAGCAGTTCTTC. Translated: CAWSVGSSGLHNEQFF. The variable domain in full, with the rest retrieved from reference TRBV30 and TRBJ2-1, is SQTIHQWPATLVQPVGSPLSLECTVEGTSNPNLYWYRQAAGRGLQLLFYSVGIGQISSEVPQNLSASRPQDRQFILSSKKLLLSDSGFYLCAWSVGSSGLHNEQFFGPGTRLTVL.

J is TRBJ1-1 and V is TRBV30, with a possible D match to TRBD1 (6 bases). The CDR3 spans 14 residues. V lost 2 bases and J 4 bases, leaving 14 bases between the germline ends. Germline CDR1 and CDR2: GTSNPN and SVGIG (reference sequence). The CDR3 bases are TGTGCCTGGAGTCGGGGGGCCGTCAGCACTGAAGCTTTCTTT. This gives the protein CAWSRGAVSTEAFF. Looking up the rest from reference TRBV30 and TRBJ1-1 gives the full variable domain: SQTIHQWPATLVQPVGSPLSLECTVEGTSNPNLYWYRQAAGRGLQLLFYSVGIGQISSEVPQNLSASRPQDRQFILSSKKLLLSDSGFYLCAWSRGAVSTEAFFGQGTRLTVV.